The 3 T cell receptor beta chains listed next were all sequenced from one sample in a study of OX40 agonist ivuxolimab in advanced cancers. The method was immunoSEQ multiplex PCR; TCRdb's version includes in-frame clones alone and lacks a portion of them. The sample shows approximately 76,000 clones, 65% to 90% of them seen only once. Sequencing was performed on CD4+ or CD8+ T cells sorted from blood, taken in a trial of the OX40 agonist ivuxolimab. Receptors were obtained from an adult with an advanced solid tumor such as melanoma, head and neck, liver or kidney cancer.

The chain joins TRBV5-1 to TRBJ1-3, with 7 bases that match TRBD1. V lost 0 bases to trimming and J lost 0 bases; unmatched junction nucleotides: 3. Per the germline V gene, CDR1 is SGHRS and CDR2 is YFSETQ. The CDR3 extends over 16 amino acids. The CDR3 sequence: CASSLARTGSGNTIYF. The CDR3 DNA follows: TGCGCCAGCAGCTTGGCCCGGACAGGCTCTGGAAACACCATATATTTT.

A single count supports this clone. The genes are TRBV6-6 and TRBJ1-1; a possible D gene is TRBD1 (5 bases). The CDR3 has 14 amino acids. Looked up from germline, CDR1 is MNHNY and CDR2 is SVGAGI (reference sequence). V lost 2 bases and J lost 0, with 7 bases in between. This chain's CDR3 is CASSYGALNTEAFF. In DNA form, the CDR3 reads TGTGCCAGCAGTTACGGGGCCCTGAACACTGAAGCTTTCTTT.

CDR3 residues: CAWSPGGAVNEQFF. CDR3 bases: TGTGCCTGGAGCCCGGGGGGGGCCGTTAATGAGCAGTTCTTC. The genes are TRBV30 and TRBJ2-1, with 8 positions matching TRBD2. With V trimmed by 3 bases and J by 7 bases, 8 bases remained unmatched. The CDR3 covers 14 residues. CDR1 is GTSNPN, CDR2 SVGIG, per germline (reference sequence). Full variable domain (missing parts from reference TRBV30 and TRBJ2-1): SQTIHQWPATLVQPVGSPLSLECTVEGTSNPNLYWYRQAAGRGLQLLFYSVGIGQISSEVPQNLSASRPQDRQFILSSKKLLLSDSGFYLCAWSPGGAVNEQFFGPGTRLTVL.